This entry features one T cell receptor beta chain sequence. What it binds is not known. The CDR3 sequence is 15 residues long. V shed 3 bases and J 0 bases; nucleotides not matched to a gene: 3. Germline V gene data show CDR1 as GTSNPN and CDR2 as SVGIG (reference sequence). This specimen comes from a study of T cell responses to AZD1222 COVID-19 vaccine. Findings of the study overall: CD4 TCRs associated with vaccination spanned spike, dominating at 160-218 and 743-854.

Data came from immunoSEQ multiplex PCR; TCRdb stores just in-frame clones and leaves some out. In the table there are 85,000 or so clones, 75% to 95% of which are singletons. The source is an adult who received the AZD1222 COVID-19 vaccine. The chain recombines TRBV30 with TRBJ1-5; the match to TRBD1 covers 9 bases. Sequencing used peripheral blood, obtained 28 days after the second AZD1222 dose. Written as DNA, the CDR3 is TGTGCCTGGAGGGACAGGGGTTATAGCAATCAGCCCCAGCATTTT. This encodes CAWRDRGYSNQPQHF.